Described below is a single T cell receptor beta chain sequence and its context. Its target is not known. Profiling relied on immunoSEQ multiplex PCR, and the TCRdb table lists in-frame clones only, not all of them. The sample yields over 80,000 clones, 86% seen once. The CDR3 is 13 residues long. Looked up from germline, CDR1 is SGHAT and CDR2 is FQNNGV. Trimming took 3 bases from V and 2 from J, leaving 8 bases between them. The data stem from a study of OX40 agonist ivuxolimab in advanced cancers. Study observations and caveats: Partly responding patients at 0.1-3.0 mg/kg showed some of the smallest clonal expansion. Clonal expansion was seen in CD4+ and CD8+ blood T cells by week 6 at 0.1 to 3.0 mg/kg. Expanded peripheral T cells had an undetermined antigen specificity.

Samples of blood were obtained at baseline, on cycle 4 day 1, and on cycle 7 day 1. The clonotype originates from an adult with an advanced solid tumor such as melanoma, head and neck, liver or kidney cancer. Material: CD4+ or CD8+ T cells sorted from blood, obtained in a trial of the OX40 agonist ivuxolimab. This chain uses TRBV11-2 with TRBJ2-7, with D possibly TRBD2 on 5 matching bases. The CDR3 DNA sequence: TGTGCCAGCAGCTTGAGGGCTCCCTACGAGCAGTACTTC. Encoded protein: CASSLRAPYEQYF.